Only a few counts were recorded for the clone carrying this T cell receptor beta chain. Its antigen is undetermined. The second PCR ran roughly 7 to 12 cycles with a sample-barcoded 5' primer and J-beta primers. From the 5' RACE reads, TCRdb called clonotypes with MiXCR, one entry per CDR3 protein. The sample records around 500,000 distinct CDR3 sequences, under 55% being singletons. The data belong to a study of blood T cells in healthy people across ages. With 6 bases removed from V and 4 bases from J, the gap between germline ends came to 15 bases. Germline V gives CDR1 MNHEY, CDR2 SMNVEV (reference sequence). This CDR3 has 14 amino acids. Isolation of PBMCs gave at least 6 million cells per sample. General observations from the study: The long-lived group displayed more naive CD4+ cells, plus higher diversity, than the aged donors did.

This sequence joins TRBV27 and TRBJ1-2; TRBD1 might be the D (5 bases). Sequencing was done on a sample of blood. This clonotype was sampled from a man older than 75 in good health. CDR3 nucleotide sequence: TGTGCCAGCAGCGGGGGGGTGGGGTCCTATGGCTACACCTTC. It specifies CASSGGVGSYGYTF.